A selection of T cell receptor beta chains follows, all from one sample in a study of blood T cell repertoires in COVID-19. Generated by immunoSEQ multiplex PCR, the TCRdb table keeps only in-frame clones and is missing some. The repertoire holds about 270,000 clones, with 65% to 90% as singletons. The sample consisted of peripheral blood. All receptors come from a human donor in a cohort sampled during active COVID-19. Both conserved end residues are part of each CDR3. Each record gives: D gene, V gene, J gene, clone size, CDR3 protein, CDR3 DNA. A D gene is named only where the DNA matches it firmly. A clone size is listed for some rows: how often the clone was seen (once, few, many), or a class if it is expanded.

>NA|TRBV11-2|TRBJ2-1|NA
CASRQRQGSYNEQFF
TGTGCCAGCAGACAACGCCAGGGATCTTACAATGAGCAGTTCTTC
>NA|TRBV7-8|TRBJ2-7|NA
CASSSFYEQYF
TGTGCCAGCAGCAGCTTCTACGAGCAGTACTTC
>NA|TRBV18|TRBJ2-7|few
CASSSNSHEQYF
TGTGCCAGCTCATCCAATAGCCACGAGCAGTACTTC
>NA|TRBV29-1|TRBJ2-7|NA
CSVGGQGPYEQYF
TGCAGCGTTGGAGGCCAGGGCCCCTACGAGCAGTACTTC
>NA|TRBV7-2|TRBJ2-5|NA
CASSRRGLYQETQYF
TGTGCCAGCAGCCGGAGGGGACTGTACCAAGAGACCCAGTACTTC
>NA|TRBV5-4|TRBJ2-3|NA
CASSFSVSTDTQYF
TGTGCCAGCAGCTTCTCGGTTAGCACAGATACGCAGTATTTT
>NA|TRBV9|TRBJ1-2|NA
CASSVAGVGGYTF
TGTGCCAGCAGCGTAGCAGGGGTTGGAGGCTACACCTTC
>TRBD1|TRBV6-5|TRBJ1-4|NA
CASSYTTGTNEKLFF
TGTGCCAGCAGTTACACGACAGGGACTAATGAAAAACTGTTTTTT
>TRBD2|TRBV7-9|TRBJ2-7|few
CASSLGLAGDEQYF
TGTGCCAGCAGCTTAGGCCTAGCGGGAGACGAGCAGTACTTC
>TRBD1|TRBV9|TRBJ2-1|NA
CASSADRGTYNEQFF
TGTGCCAGCAGCGCGGACAGGGGGACCTACAATGAGCAGTTCTTC
>NA|TRBV27|TRBJ1-2|NA
CASSLREGGGYTF
TGTGCCAGCAGCTTGAGGGAGGGGGGTGGCTACACCTTC
>NA|TRBV28|TRBJ1-5|NA
CASSSTGGLEPQHF
TGTGCCAGCAGCTCTACGGGAGGGTTGGAGCCCCAGCATTTT
>NA|TRBV19|TRBJ1-5|NA
CASSADRSNQPQHF
TGTGCCAGTAGCGCTGACAGATCGAATCAGCCCCAGCATTTT
>NA|TRBV18|TRBJ1-1|NA
CASSPTVNTEAFF
TGTGCCAGCTCACCAACAGTGAACACTGAAGCTTTCTTT
>TRBD1|TRBV15|TRBJ2-7|NA
CATSGRDRVYEQYF
TGTGCCACCAGCGGCCGGGACAGGGTCTACGAGCAGTACTTC
>TRBD2|TRBV4-1|TRBJ2-1|NA
CASSQAQRETIEFF
TGCGCCAGCAGCCAAGCTCAGCGGGAGACCATCGAATTCTTC
>TRBD1|TRBV19|TRBJ2-7|NA
CASSLSPTGFNEQYF
TGTGCCAGTAGTCTCTCCCCGACAGGGTTTAACGAGCAGTACTTC
>NA|TRBV28|TRBJ1-2|NA
CASSFRGGGGNNYGYTF
TGTGCCAGCAGTTTCCGTGGGGGGGGCGGAAATAACTATGGCTACACCTTC
>TRBD2|TRBV29-1|TRBJ2-1|NA
CSVNLSGRVYEQFF
TGCAGCGTAAACCTTAGCGGGAGGGTTTATGAGCAGTTCTTC
>NA|TRBV23-1|TRBJ2-1|NA
CASSEASEQFF
TGCGCCAGCAGTGAGGCCAGCGAGCAGTTCTTC
>NA|TRBV9|TRBJ1-2|NA
CASSVLAEGGGYTF
TGTGCCAGCAGCGTACTGGCCGAGGGAGGCGGCTACACCTTC
>TRBD1|TRBV6-5|TRBJ1-1|NA
CASSYAGTDPGGAFF
TGTGCCAGCAGTTACGCGGGGACAGATCCCGGAGGGGCTTTCTTT
>NA|TRBV6-6|TRBJ1-5|NA
CASSTLGQPQHF
TGTGCCAGCAGTACCCTAGGTCAGCCCCAGCATTTT
>TRBD1|TRBV28|TRBJ2-7|NA
CASSSGQDEQYF
TGTGCCAGCAGTTCCGGACAGGACGAGCAGTACTTC
>NA|TRBV2|TRBJ2-1|NA
CASSDTAVVNEQFF
TGTGCCAGCAGTGACACGGCGGTCGTTAATGAGCAGTTCTTC
>NA|TRBV12-3/TRBV12-4|TRBJ1-3|NA
CAGTGDSGNTIYF
TGTGCCGGCACGGGGGACTCTGGAAACACCATATATTTT
>NA|TRBV27|TRBJ2-7|NA
CASSLGGGAGAPYEQYF
TGTGCCAGCAGTTTAGGAGGCGGGGCGGGGGCCCCCTACGAGCAGTACTTC
>NA|TRBV18|TRBJ2-7|NA
CASSLQEITYEQYF
TGTGCCAGCTCTTTACAGGAGATAACCTACGAGCAGTACTTC
>TRBD2|TRBV7-9|TRBJ2-3|NA
CASSLVRGRASDTQYF
TGTGCCAGCAGCTTAGTTCGCGGGAGGGCCTCAGATACGCAGTATTTT
>NA|TRBV5-1|TRBJ2-7|once
CASSSGTSYEQYF
TGCGCCAGCAGCTCTGGGACTTCCTACGAGCAGTACTTC
>NA|TRBV28|TRBJ1-5|NA
CASSSLVKPQHF
TGTGCCAGCAGTTCCCTTGTTAAGCCCCAGCATTTT
>NA|TRBV5-1|TRBJ1-4|NA
CASSLYSGVGEKLFF
TGCGCCAGCAGCTTGTACTCGGGGGTCGGGGAAAAACTGTTTTTT
>TRBD2|TRBV3-1/TRBV3-2|TRBJ2-2|NA
CASSLRYRTSAGTGELFF
TGTGCCAGCAGCCTTAGATATAGGACTAGCGCTGGCACCGGGGAGCTGTTTTTT
>TRBD2|TRBV3-1/TRBV3-2|TRBJ2-1|once
CASSQTSAGASYEQFF
TGTGCCAGCAGCCAAACATCAGCGGGAGCTTCTTATGAGCAGTTCTTC
>TRBD1|TRBV6-5|TRBJ1-4|NA
CASSYLQGNEKLFF
TGTGCCAGCAGTTACCTACAGGGGAATGAAAAACTGTTTTTT
>NA|TRBV7-9|TRBJ2-3|few
CASSLTGSTDTQYF
TGTGCCAGCAGCTTGACAGGTAGCACAGATACGCAGTATTTT
>TRBD2|TRBV11-2|TRBJ2-1|few
CASTLGLAGSNEQFF
TGTGCCAGCACCTTGGGACTAGCGGGAAGCAATGAGCAGTTCTTC
>NA|TRBV6-5|TRBJ1-1|NA
CASRPGQTNTEAFF
TGTGCCAGCAGGCCCGGACAGACGAACACTGAAGCTTTCTTT
>NA|TRBV4-2|TRBJ2-2|few
CASSQEGRTGELFF
TGTGCCAGCAGCCAAGAGGGGAGAACCGGGGAGCTGTTTTTT
>NA|TRBV24-1|TRBJ2-3|NA
CATSEGGPRRDTQYF
TGTGCCACCAGTGAGGGGGGGCCTAGGCGAGATACGCAGTATTTT
>NA|TRBV19|TRBJ1-5|once
CASMIGSRSNQPQHF
TGTGCCAGTATGATCGGGAGCCGTAGCAATCAGCCCCAGCATTTT
>TRBD1|TRBV6-5|TRBJ2-7|NA
CASSYPPGTGTDEQYF
TGTGCCAGCAGTTACCCCCCCGGGACAGGGACGGACGAGCAGTACTTC
>NA|TRBV28|TRBJ1-6|few
CASSFVPYNSPLHF
TGTGCCAGCAGTTTTGTTCCGTATAATTCACCCCTCCACTTT
>TRBD1|TRBV5-5|TRBJ2-4|few
CASSSPTGDPYF
TGTGCCAGCAGCTCCCCGACAGGGGATCCGTACTTC
>NA|TRBV27|TRBJ2-1|NA
CASREGQLNEQFF
TGTGCCAGCAGGGAGGGACAGCTCAATGAGCAGTTCTTC
>NA|TRBV7-6|TRBJ2-7|once
CASSLRFGAQYEQYF
TGTGCCAGCAGCTTAAGGTTCGGAGCTCAATACGAGCAGTACTTC
>TRBD1|TRBV5-1|TRBJ2-1|NA
CASSSGQPYNEQFF
TGCGCCAGCAGCTCGGGACAGCCCTACAATGAGCAGTTCTTC
>NA|TRBV29-1|TRBJ1-5|NA
CSVAEGATDQPQHF
TGCAGCGTTGCTGAAGGGGCGACGGATCAGCCCCAGCATTTT
>NA|TRBV5-4|TRBJ1-4|NA
CASSFGGSGEKLFF
TGTGCCAGCAGCTTCGGTGGCAGCGGGGAAAAACTGTTTTTT
>TRBD1|TRBV10-3|TRBJ1-2|NA
CAIRVGTGSLDGYTF
TGTGCCATCAGAGTGGGGACAGGTTCTTTGGATGGCTACACCTTC
>NA|TRBV18|TRBJ1-2|NA
CASSPLGEGGYTF
TGTGCCAGCTCACCACTCGGGGAAGGTGGCTACACCTTC
>NA|TRBV7-2|TRBJ2-3|NA
CASSFFILGADTQYF
TGTGCCAGCAGCTTCTTCATTCTGGGAGCAGATACGCAGTATTTT
>NA|TRBV27|TRBJ2-3|NA
CASMWSGTPIWTQYF
TGTGCCAGCATGTGGAGTGGGACACCGATCTGGACGCAGTATTTT
>NA|TRBV12-3/TRBV12-4|TRBJ2-3|few
CASSFRGSDTQYF
TGTGCCAGCAGTTTCAGGGGATCAGATACGCAGTATTTT
>NA|TRBV5-1|TRBJ2-4|NA
CASSMGDENIQYF
TGCGCCAGCAGCATGGGAGATGAAAACATTCAGTACTTC
>NA|TRBV6-5|TRBJ2-7|NA
CASSYSEGPYEQYF
TGTGCCAGCAGTTACTCGGAGGGCCCCTACGAGCAGTACTTC
>TRBD1|TRBV30|TRBJ1-6|NA
CAWRVQGNSPLHF
TGTGCCTGGAGGGTACAGGGGAATTCACCCCTCCACTTT
>TRBD1|TRBV4-3|TRBJ1-1|NA
CASSQGTGAVTEAFF
TGCGCCAGCAGCCAAGGGACAGGGGCAGTCACTGAAGCTTTCTTT
>NA|TRBV7-3|TRBJ2-5|NA
CASSFEGQGTTQYF
TGTGCCAGCAGCTTCGAAGGGCAGGGGACGACCCAGTACTTC
>TRBD2|TRBV5-8|TRBJ2-5|NA
CASLPSGAQQETQYF
TGTGCCAGTTTACCTAGCGGAGCTCAACAAGAGACCCAGTACTTC